This TCR beta chain was found in a study of PD-1 blockade in classical Hodgkin lymphoma. Study at large: Treatment was intravenous nivolumab, 3 mg/kg every 2 weeks, until progression. Findings and limits, study-wide: Those patients who began receiving nivolumab less than 1 year after ASCT had lower diversity, and they were excluded. The diversity seen at baseline in complete responders resembled that of newly diagnosed patients.

V was shortened by 7 bases and J by 0 bases, with 18 bases between the two germline ends. This CDR3 has 15 residues. The germline CDR1 and CDR2 sequences are SQVTM and ANQGSEA. As concerns this clone: Antigen specificity is unknown.

Profiled with immunoSEQ multiplex PCR; TCRdb holds only in-frame clones, not every one. The sample shows tens of thousands of clones, 60% to 75% of them seen only once. Time point: cycle 4 day 1 (C4D1), after five to seven weeks of nivolumab. Each and every patient relapsed after autologous stem cell transplantation, and patients got differing brentuximab vedotin exposure. The V call is TRBV29-1, the J call TRBJ1-1; weak D call: TRBD1 (6 bases). The source material was peripheral blood mononuclear cells (PBMCs), sampled before the fourth cycle of nivolumab. This clonotype was sampled from a human donor with classical Hodgkin lymphoma. CDR3 in amino acids: CSGQGGWGMNTEAFF. The CDR3 DNA follows: TGCAGCGGCCAAGGGGGTTGGGGTATGAACACTGAAGCTTTCTTT.